This TCR beta chain was sequenced for a study of blood T cell repertoires in COVID-19. Study background: COVID-19 samples from acute and convalescent phases originated in the United States, Italy and Spain. PBMCs, B-cell-depleted T cells, or T cells provided the cDNA or gDNA that made up the material.

This CDR3 has 16 amino acids. The germline V gene has CDR1 SGHDT and CDR2 YYEEEE. Trimming removed 0 bases from V and 0 bases from J; junction bases left unmatched: 4. In the original analysis: Amplification with reference gene primers provided the estimates of nucleated cell counts. Clones were read by immunoSEQ multiplex PCR, and TCRdb kept only the in-frame ones, dropping some. V, J and clone size are those of that table, while D and trimming were read from the DNA. The data show 65,000 to 80,000 clones, roughly 86% seen once. This TCR was recovered from a human donor in a cohort sampled during active COVID-19. The sequencing input was peripheral blood. The rearrangement joins TRBV5-6 to TRBJ2-5; 8 bases fit TRBD2. The CDR3 spells CASSLATSGHQETQYF. CDR3 coding DNA: TGTGCCAGCAGCTTGGCCACTAGCGGCCACCAAGAGACCCAGTACTTC.